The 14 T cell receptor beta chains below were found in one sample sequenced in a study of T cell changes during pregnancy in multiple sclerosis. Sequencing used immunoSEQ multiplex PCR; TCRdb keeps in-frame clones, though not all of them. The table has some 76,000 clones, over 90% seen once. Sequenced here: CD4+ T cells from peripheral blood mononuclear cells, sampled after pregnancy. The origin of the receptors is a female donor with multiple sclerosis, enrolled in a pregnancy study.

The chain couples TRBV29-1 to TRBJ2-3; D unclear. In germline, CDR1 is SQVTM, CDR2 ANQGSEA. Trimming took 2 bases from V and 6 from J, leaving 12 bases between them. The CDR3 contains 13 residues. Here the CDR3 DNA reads TGCAGCGTTGAACCCGGGTTGGCGGATACGCAGTATTTT. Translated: CSVEPGLADTQYF.

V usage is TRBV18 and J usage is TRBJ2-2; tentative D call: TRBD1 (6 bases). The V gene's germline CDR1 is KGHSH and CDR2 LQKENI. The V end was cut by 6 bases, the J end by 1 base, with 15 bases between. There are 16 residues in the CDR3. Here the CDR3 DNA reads TGTGCCAGCTCCCCCAATACAGGGAAGAACACCGGGGAGCTGTTTTTT. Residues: CASSPNTGKNTGELFF.

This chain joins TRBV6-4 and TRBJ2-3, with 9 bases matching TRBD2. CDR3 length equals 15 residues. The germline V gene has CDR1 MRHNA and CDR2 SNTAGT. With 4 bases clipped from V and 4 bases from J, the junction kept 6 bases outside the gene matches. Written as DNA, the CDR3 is TGTGCCAGCAGTGCTGGCGGGGGGGTATCAGATACGCAGTATTTT. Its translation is CASSAGGGVSDTQYF.

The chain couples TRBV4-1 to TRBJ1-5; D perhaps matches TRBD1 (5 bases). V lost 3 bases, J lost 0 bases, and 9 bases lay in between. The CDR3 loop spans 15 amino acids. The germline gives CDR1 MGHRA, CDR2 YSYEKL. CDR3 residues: CASSQTENSNQPQHF. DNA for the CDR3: TGCGCCAGCAGCCAGACAGAAAATAGCAATCAGCCCCAGCATTTT.

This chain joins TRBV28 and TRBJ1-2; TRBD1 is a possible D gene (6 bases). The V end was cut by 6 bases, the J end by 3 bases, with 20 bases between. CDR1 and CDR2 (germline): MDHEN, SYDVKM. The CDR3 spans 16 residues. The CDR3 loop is CASSLYRGALDYGYTF. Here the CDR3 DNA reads TGTGCCAGCAGCCTTTACCGGGGGGCTTTGGACTATGGCTACACCTTC.

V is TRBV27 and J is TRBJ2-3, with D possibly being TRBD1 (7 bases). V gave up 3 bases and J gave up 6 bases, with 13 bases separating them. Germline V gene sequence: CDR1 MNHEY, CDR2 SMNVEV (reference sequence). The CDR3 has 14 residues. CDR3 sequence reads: CASSLNRGLDTQYF. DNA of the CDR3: TGTGCCAGCAGTTTGAACAGGGGACTCGATACGCAGTATTTT.

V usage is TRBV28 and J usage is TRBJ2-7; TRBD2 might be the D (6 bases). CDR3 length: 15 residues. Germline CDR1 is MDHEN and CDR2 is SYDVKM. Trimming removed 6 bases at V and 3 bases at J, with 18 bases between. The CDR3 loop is CASSGSRDGLYEQYF. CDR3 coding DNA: TGTGCCAGCAGCGGATCGCGGGACGGCCTCTACGAGCAGTACTTC.

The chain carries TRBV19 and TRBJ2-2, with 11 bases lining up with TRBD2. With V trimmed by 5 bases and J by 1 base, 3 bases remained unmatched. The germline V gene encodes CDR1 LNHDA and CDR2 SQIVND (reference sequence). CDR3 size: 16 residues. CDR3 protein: CASSRGLAENTGELFF. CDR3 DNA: TGTGCCAGTAGTCGGGGACTAGCGGAGAACACCGGGGAGCTGTTTTTT. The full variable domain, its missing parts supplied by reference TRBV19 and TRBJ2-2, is DGGITQSPKYLFRKEGQNVTLSCEQNLNHDAMYWYRQDPGQGLRLIYYSQIVNDFQKGDIAEGYSVSREKKESFPLTVTSAQKNPTAFYLCASSRGLAENTGELFFGEGSRLTVL.

CDR3 loop: CATSRPLADVYGYTF. As DNA, the CDR3 is TGTGCCACCAGCAGGCCCCTAGCAGATGTCTATGGCTACACCTTC. The chain combines TRBV15 with TRBJ1-2; D ambiguous. V dropped 3 bases and J dropped 4 bases, with 15 bases sitting between them. Germline CDR1 reads LNHNV; CDR2 reads YYDKDF (reference sequence). The CDR3 runs to 15 residues.

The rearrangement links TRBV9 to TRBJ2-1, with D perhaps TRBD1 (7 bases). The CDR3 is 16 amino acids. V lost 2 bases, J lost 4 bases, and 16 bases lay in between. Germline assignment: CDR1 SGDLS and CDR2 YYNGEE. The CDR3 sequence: CASSVTGAGGYNEQFF. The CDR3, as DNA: TGTGCCAGCAGCGTTACAGGGGCAGGGGGGTACAATGAGCAGTTCTTC.

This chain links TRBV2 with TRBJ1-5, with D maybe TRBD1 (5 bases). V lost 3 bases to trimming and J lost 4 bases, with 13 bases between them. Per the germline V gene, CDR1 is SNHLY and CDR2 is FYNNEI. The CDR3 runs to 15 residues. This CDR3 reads CASSDGAGSNQPQHF. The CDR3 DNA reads TGTGCCAGCAGTGATGGTGCAGGGTCGAATCAGCCCCAGCATTTT. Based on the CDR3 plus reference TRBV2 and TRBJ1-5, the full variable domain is EPEVTQTPSHQVTQMGQEVILRCVPISNHLYFYWYRQILGQKVEFLVSFYNNEISEKSEIFDDQFSVERPDGSNFTLKIRSTKLEDSAMYFCASSDGAGSNQPQHFGDGTRLSIL.

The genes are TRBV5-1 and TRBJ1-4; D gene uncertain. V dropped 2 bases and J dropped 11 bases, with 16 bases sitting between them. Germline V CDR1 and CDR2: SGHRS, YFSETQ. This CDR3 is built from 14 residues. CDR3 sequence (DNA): TGCGCCAGCAGCTTTCACGGCGAGGCGGGGAAACTGTTTTTT. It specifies CASSFHGEAGKLFF. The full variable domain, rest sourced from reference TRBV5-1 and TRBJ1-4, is KAGVTQTPRYLIKTRGQQVTLSCSPISGHRSVSWYQQTPGQGLQFLFEYFSETQRNKGNFPGRFSGRQFSNSRSEMNVSTLELGDSALYLCASSFHGEAGKLFFGSGTQLSVL.

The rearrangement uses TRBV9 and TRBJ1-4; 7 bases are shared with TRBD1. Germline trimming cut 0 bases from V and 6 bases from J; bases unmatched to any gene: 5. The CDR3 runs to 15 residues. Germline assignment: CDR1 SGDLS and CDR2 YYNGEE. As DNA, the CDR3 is TGTGCCAGCAGCGTAGGTCAGGGGGGAGATGAAAAACTGTTTTTT. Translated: CASSVGQGGDEKLFF.

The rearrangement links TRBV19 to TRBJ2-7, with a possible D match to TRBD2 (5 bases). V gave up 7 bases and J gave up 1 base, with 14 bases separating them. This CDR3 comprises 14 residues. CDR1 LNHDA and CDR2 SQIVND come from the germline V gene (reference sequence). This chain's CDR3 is CASNPGFSSYEQYF. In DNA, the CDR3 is TGTGCCAGTAACCCGGGGTTCTCGTCCTACGAGCAGTACTTC.